This paragraph reports one TCR beta chain. Original processing notes: Estimates of nucleated cell counts were drawn from the amplification of reference gene primers. The repertoire was sequenced with immunoSEQ multiplex PCR; TCRdb's copy has only in-frame clones and lacks some. Clone size and the V and J calls come from that table; the DNA yielded D and trimming. Of approximately 66,000 clones in the sample, approximately 90% were seen once. This entry comes from a study of blood T cell repertoires in COVID-19. Study-level information: Sample material is recorded as cDNA or gDNA derived from T cells, B-cell-depleted T cells, or PBMCs.

This CDR3 comprises 15 residues. Trimming cost V 6 bases and J 8 bases; bases outside gene matches: 11. Germline values: CDR1 SNHLY, CDR2 FYNNEI. This chain uses TRBV2 with TRBJ2-1; TRBD2 matches at 9 bases. The TCR comes from a human donor with active COVID-19. The donor label of this sample is uncertain. The sequencing sample was made of peripheral blood. The CDR3 sequence: CASSLGLAIGDEQFF. The CDR3 DNA sequence: TGTGCCAGCAGCCTGGGACTAGCTATCGGAGATGAGCAGTTCTTC.